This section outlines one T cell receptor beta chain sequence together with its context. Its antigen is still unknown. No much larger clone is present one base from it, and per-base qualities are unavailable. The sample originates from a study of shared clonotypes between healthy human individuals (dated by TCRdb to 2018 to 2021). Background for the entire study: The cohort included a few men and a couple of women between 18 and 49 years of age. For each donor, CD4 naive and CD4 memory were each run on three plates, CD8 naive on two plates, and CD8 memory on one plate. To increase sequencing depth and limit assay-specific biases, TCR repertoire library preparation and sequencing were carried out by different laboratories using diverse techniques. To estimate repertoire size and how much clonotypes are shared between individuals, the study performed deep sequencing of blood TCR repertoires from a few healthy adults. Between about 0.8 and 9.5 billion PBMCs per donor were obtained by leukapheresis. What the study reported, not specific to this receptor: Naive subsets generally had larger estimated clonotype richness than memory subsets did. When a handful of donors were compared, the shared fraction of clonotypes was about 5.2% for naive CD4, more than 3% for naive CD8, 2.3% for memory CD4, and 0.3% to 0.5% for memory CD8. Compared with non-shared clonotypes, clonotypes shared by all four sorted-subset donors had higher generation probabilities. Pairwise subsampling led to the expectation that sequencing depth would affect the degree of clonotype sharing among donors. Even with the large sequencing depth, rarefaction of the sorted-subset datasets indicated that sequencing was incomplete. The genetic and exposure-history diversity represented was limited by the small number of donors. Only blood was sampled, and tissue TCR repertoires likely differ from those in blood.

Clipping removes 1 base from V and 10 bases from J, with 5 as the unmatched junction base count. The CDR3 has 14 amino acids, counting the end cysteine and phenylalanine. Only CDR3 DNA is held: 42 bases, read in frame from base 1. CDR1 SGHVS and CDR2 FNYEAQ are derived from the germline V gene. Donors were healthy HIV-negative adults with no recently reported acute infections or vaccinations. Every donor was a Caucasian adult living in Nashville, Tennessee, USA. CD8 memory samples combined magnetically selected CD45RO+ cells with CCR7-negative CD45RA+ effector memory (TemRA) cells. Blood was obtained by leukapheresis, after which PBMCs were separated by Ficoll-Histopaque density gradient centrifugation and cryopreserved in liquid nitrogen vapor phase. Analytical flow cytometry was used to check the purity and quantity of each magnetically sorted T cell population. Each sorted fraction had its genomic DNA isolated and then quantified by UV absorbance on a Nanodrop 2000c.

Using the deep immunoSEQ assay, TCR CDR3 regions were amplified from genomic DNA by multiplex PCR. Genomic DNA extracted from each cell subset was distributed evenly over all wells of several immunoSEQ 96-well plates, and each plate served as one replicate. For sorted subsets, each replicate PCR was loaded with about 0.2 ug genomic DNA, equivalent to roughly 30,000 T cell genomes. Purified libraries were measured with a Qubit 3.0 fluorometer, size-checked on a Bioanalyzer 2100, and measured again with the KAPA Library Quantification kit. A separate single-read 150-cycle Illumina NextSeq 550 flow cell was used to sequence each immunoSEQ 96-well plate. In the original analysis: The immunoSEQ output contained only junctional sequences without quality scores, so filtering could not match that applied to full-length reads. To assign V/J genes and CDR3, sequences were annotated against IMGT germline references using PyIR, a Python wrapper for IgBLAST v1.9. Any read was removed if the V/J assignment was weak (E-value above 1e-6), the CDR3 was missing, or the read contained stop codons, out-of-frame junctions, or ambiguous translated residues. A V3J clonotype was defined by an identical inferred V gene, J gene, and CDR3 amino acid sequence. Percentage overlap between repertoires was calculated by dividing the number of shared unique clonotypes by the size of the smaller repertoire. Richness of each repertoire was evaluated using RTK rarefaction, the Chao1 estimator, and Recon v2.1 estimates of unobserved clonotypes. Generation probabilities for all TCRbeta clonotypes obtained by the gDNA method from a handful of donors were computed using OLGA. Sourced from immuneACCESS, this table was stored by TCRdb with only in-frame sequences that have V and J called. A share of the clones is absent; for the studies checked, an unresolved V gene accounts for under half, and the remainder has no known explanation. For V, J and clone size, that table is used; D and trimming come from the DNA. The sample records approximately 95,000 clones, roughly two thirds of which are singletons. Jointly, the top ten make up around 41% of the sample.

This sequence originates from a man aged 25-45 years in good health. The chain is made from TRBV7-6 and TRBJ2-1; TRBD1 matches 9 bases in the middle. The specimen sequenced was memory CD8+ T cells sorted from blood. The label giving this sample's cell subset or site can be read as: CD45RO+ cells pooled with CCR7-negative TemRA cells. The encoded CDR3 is CASSLEDRGVEQFF. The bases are TGTGCCAGCAGCTTAGAGGACAGGGGTGTCGAGCAGTTCTTC. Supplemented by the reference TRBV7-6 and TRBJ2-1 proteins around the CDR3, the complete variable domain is GAGVSQSPRYKVTKRGQDVALRCDPISGHVSLYWYRQALGQGPEFLTYFNYEAQQDKSGLPNDRFSAERPEGSISTLTIQRTEQRDSAMYRCASSLEDRGVEQFFGPGTRLTVL.